A single sample gave rise to the 19 T cell receptor beta chains below, sequenced in a study of cytomegalovirus exposure and HLA in healthy donors. The PCR had 60 Vbeta and 13 Jbeta primers. Sequencing used immunoSEQ multiplex PCR; TCRdb keeps in-frame clones, though not all of them. The listing records under 100,000 clones. The source material was PBMCs. Receptors were obtained from a woman aged 30 to 39 in good health and CMV-seronegative.

The rearrangement joins TRBV28 to TRBJ1-2; no reliable D call. This CDR3 contains 11 residues. The germline CDR1 and CDR2 sequences are MDHEN and SYDVKM. The ends were cut back, 5 bases at V and 7 bases at J, with 8 bases in the middle. The CDR3 reads CASSEHLGYTF. The CDR3 coding sequence is TGTGCCAGCAGTGAACATCTTGGCTACACCTTC.

The gene calls are TRBV2 and TRBJ2-5; 9 nucleotides line up with TRBD1. J was trimmed by 5 bases and V by 6 bases; bases with no gene match: 10. The CDR3 runs to 15 residues. Germline V gene lookup returns CDR1 SNHLY and CDR2 FYNNEI. The CDR3 loop is CASRGGDRGMETQYF. The CDR3 DNA follows: TGTGCCAGCAGAGGAGGAGACAGGGGGATGGAGACCCAGTACTTC.

The rearrangement joins TRBV10-3 to TRBJ2-2; 9 nucleotides agree with TRBD2. The CDR3 is 19 amino acids. CDR1 and CDR2 (germline): ENHRY, SYGVKD. With 4 bases clipped from V and 6 bases from J, the junction kept 18 bases outside the gene matches. Here the CDR3 reads CAISGDPGREGKSAGELFF. CDR3 nucleotide sequence: TGTGCCATCAGTGGCGACCCGGGGCGGGAGGGTAAGAGCGCCGGGGAGCTGTTTTTT.

V and J are TRBV29-1 and TRBJ1-5; 9 nucleotides match TRBD1. This CDR3 spans 13 amino acids. Per germline, CDR1 SQVTM and CDR2 ANQGSEA. With 6 bases clipped from V and 6 bases from J, the junction kept 6 bases outside the gene matches. CDR3 DNA: TGCAGCGTCGTAACAGGGGGCGGTCAGCCCCAGCATTTT. Residues: CSVVTGGGQPQHF.

This CDR3 reads CASSLLRGGETQYF. In nucleotides, the CDR3 is TGTGCCAGCAGCCTTTTAAGGGGGGGGGAGACCCAGTACTTC. This rearrangement joins TRBV7-6 to TRBJ2-5, with a possible D match to TRBD2 (7 bases). From germline, CDR1 is SGHVS and CDR2 FNYEAQ. This CDR3 is 14 amino acids long. V was shortened by 5 bases and J by 5 bases, with 15 bases between the two germline ends.

The chain links TRBV11-2 to TRBJ2-2; a weak D match, TRBD1 (6 bases). This CDR3 spans 15 amino acids. V was pared by 7 bases and J by 2 bases, with 14 bases between. CDR1 and CDR2 from the germline V gene are SGHAT and FQNNGV. The CDR3 loop is CASTPRGTNTGELFF. The CDR3 DNA sequence: TGTGCCAGCACGCCTAGGGGGACAAACACCGGGGAGCTGTTTTTT.

For the CDR3, the DNA is TGTGCCAGCAGCTTGAAGGGGGCGATGTACTATGGCTACACCTTC. Amino acids: CASSLKGAMYYGYTF. The rearrangement links TRBV5-5 to TRBJ1-2; the match to TRBD1 covers 7 bases. Trimming at V came to 1 base and at J to 3 bases, leaving 6 bases not matched to a gene. The germline V gene encodes CDR1 SGHKS and CDR2 YYEKEE (reference sequence). This CDR3 has 15 amino acids.

The chain carries TRBV28 and TRBJ2-3; tentatively, D is TRBD2 (5 bases). Deletions cut 2 bases from V and 9 bases from J, with 15 bases between. Germline values: CDR1 MDHEN, CDR2 SYDVKM. CDR3 length: 14 residues. CDR3 DNA: TGTGCCAGCAGTTTAGAGGCGGTCTCGGGGACGCAGTATTTT. It yields the protein CASSLEAVSGTQYF. Based on the CDR3 plus reference TRBV28 and TRBJ2-3, the full variable domain is DVKVTQSSRYLVKRTGEKVFLECVQDMDHENMFWYRQDPGLGLRLIYFSYDVKMKEKGDIPEGYSVSREKKERFSLILESASTNQTSMYLCASSLEAVSGTQYFGPGTRLTVL.

The chain recombines TRBV19 with TRBJ1-2, with D possibly TRBD1 on 6 matching bases. This CDR3 contains 13 residues. Trimming cost V 5 bases and J 5 bases, with 12 bases left between them. Germline V gene sequence: CDR1 LNHDA, CDR2 SQIVND (reference sequence). The CDR3, as DNA: TGTGCCAGTAGTCCAGGGGCCTTTTATGGCTACACCTTC. It codes for CASSPGAFYGYTF.

As concerns this clone: Distinct nucleotide sequences in the sample also encode this CDR3. This chain links TRBV6-1 with TRBJ1-4, with D possibly matching TRBD1 (6 bases). This CDR3 comprises 14 residues. The germline CDR1 and CDR2 sequences are MNHNS and SASEGT. V was cut by 1 base and J by 5 bases, with 8 bases left in between. Written as DNA, the CDR3 is TGTGCCAGCAGTGAAGGGCAGGGGAATGAAAAACTGTTTTTT. Protein product: CASSEGQGNEKLFF.

The chain is built from TRBV19 and TRBJ2-3, with a tentative D call TRBD1 (5 bases). CDR3 size: 16 residues. V was cut by 4 bases and J by 1 base, with 15 bases left in between. From germline, CDR1 is LNHDA and CDR2 SQIVND (reference sequence). CDR3 residues: CASSRGSRAGTDTQYF. The CDR3 coding sequence is TGTGCCAGTAGTAGGGGCAGCAGGGCTGGCACAGATACGCAGTATTTT. Full variable domain (remainder filled in from reference TRBV19 and TRBJ2-3): DGGITQSPKYLFRKEGQNVTLSCEQNLNHDAMYWYRQDPGQGLRLIYYSQIVNDFQKGDIAEGYSVSREKKESFPLTVTSAQKNPTAFYLCASSRGSRAGTDTQYFGPGTRLTVL.

The V gene is TRBV6-5, the J gene TRBJ1-2; 10 nucleotides line up with TRBD1. CDR3 length: 16 amino acids. Germline values: CDR1 MNHEY, CDR2 SVGAGI. V gave up 4 bases and J gave up 0 bases; unmatched junction bases: 5. CDR3 bases: TGTGCCAGCAGTTCTGACAGGGGGCAGGCTAACTATGGCTACACCTTC. Translated: CASSSDRGQANYGYTF.

V is TRBV6-1 and J is TRBJ2-1; possible D gene TRBD2, 6 bases. The CDR3 totals 13 residues. Between the trimmed V and J ends, which lost 0 bases and 10 bases, there was a span of 10 bases. Germline-derived CDR1 and CDR2 are MNHNS and SASEGT. The CDR3 DNA sequence: TGTGCCAGCAGTGAAGCGAGTAGCGGCGAGCAGTTCTTC. This codes for CASSEASSGEQFF.

V gene TRBV11-2 combines with J gene TRBJ2-2, with a tentative D call TRBD2 (7 bases). The V end lost 0 bases, the J end lost 4 bases, and 15 bases lay between the germline ends. CDR1 is SGHAT, CDR2 FQNNGV, per germline. CDR3 length equals 17 residues. The CDR3 coding sequence is TGTGCCAGCAGCTTAGATCTAAGGGGGGGGACCACCGGGGAGCTGTTTTTT. Protein sequence: CASSLDLRGGTTGELFF.

V and J are TRBV4-1 and TRBJ2-2; D unresolved. The germline V gene encodes CDR1 MGHRA and CDR2 YSYEKL. Trimming stripped 7 bases from V and 5 bases from J, with 14 bases between. The CDR3 is made up of 14 amino acids. CDR3 residues: CASTLIRETGELFF. The CDR3 DNA sequence: TGCGCCAGCACCCTAATAAGAGAAACCGGGGAGCTGTTTTTT.

V is TRBV4-2 and J is TRBJ2-7; 8 nucleotides match TRBD2. V lost 4 bases, J lost 3 bases, and 8 bases stayed unmatched. CDR1 is LGHNA, CDR2 YNFKEQ, per germline. The CDR3 is made up of 15 amino acids. CDR3 sequence reads: CASSPRPGGYYEQYF. The DNA for the CDR3 is TGTGCCAGCAGCCCACGGCCGGGAGGGTACTACGAGCAGTACTTC.

V is TRBV14 and J is TRBJ1-2; TRBD1 matches at 9 bases. The germline CDR1 and CDR2 sequences are SGHDN and FVKESK. After removal of 1 base from V and 6 bases from J, the junction contained 3 bases not matched to a gene. The length of the CDR3 is 14 residues. CDR3 residues: CASSQVTGGDGYTF. The CDR3 region has the DNA TGTGCCAGCAGCCAAGTGACAGGGGGAGATGGCTACACCTTC.

The chain has TRBV13 and TRBJ1-1; D perhaps matches TRBD1 (6 bases). Per the germline V gene, CDR1 is PRHDT and CDR2 is FYEKMQ (reference sequence). Trimming removed 5 bases at V and 5 bases at J, with 9 bases between. The CDR3 has 12 residues. CDR3: CASSAQGTEAFF. CDR3 nucleotides: TGTGCCAGCAGCGCGCAGGGGACTGAAGCTTTCTTT.

The genes are TRBV2 and TRBJ1-4, with D perhaps matching TRBD1 (6 bases). Trimming removed 6 bases from V and 0 bases from J, with 8 bases in between. The CDR3 loop spans 14 amino acids. The germline V gene has CDR1 SNHLY and CDR2 FYNNEI. The CDR3 DNA follows: TGTGCCAGCAGGGGGGGGCCAACTAATGAAAAACTGTTTTTT. Encoded protein: CASRGGPTNEKLFF.